This entry is about one TCR beta chain. Its specific antigen is unknown. No quality values exist for individual bases; no much larger clone is one base distant. The source of the sample is a study of CD4 T cells in relation to SARS-CoV-2 and coronaviruses (dated by TCRdb to about 2021). With respect to the entire study: In the ViraFEST assay, PBMCs were grown with antigen for approximately 11 days, and TCR beta CDR3s were then sequenced to identify antigen-specific clonal expansions. The full convalescent cohort of around 12 patients had a median age of almost 40 years, ranging from roughly 21 to 80 years. Among the roughly twelve convalescent patients, 8 males and 4 females were included, and two of the subjects were Hispanic. Samples from a few pre-COVID donors and the naive versus memory experiments were sequenced with the Adaptive Biotechnologies TCR-sequencing kit; other data were Illumina-based. Using patient-derived lymphoblastoid cell lines, the shared crossreactive spike epitopes were mapped to their HLA restriction. Memory CD4+ T cell crossreactivity between SARS-CoV-2 and common cold coronavirus spike proteins was assessed at the TCR clonotype level in the study. A different, Illumina-based TCR-beta assay was used to sequence expansion assays from other donors in the study.

Survey-level immunoSEQ TCR-beta sequencing was performed on DNA from CEF-cultured naive and memory CD4+ T cells. Per the source publication's procedure: During preprocessing, nonproductive sequences were discarded, as were any CDR3s that did not begin with C, did not end with F or W, or were shorter than 7 amino acids. Antigen-specific clonotypes were called with the MANAFEST web app, based on expansion relative to reference and other culture wells. A clone was considered positive if the clone showed significant expansion compared with the reference culture in 2 of 3 replicate wells at an FDR below 0.05. A further requirement for positive clones was significant expansion compared with all other tandem wells, along with an odds ratio above 5. Cultured and uncultured naive and memory CD4+ repertoires were searched for previously identified spike- and CEF-reactive CDR3s. CDR3 homology was measured as pairwise Levenshtein distance, computed with the stringdist R package after trimming three terminal residues from each end. TCRdb carries this immuneACCESS record with in-frame sequences only. Its versions omit some clonotypes, under half of them owing to an unresolved V gene in the studies checked, with the rest unexplained. That table furnishes V, J and clone size, whereas the DNA furnished D and trimming. The sample yields about 35,000 clones; around three quarters were counted once. The top ten constitute roughly 21% of the sample.

Naive and memory CD4+ T cells were separated from cryopreserved PBMCs by first enriching for CD4 and then performing EasySep naive CD4+ T cell enrichment. For roughly 11 days, sorted naive or memory CD4+ T cells (approximately 91,000) were cultured at a 1:1 ratio with T cell-depleted PBMCs and CEF peptides. Triplicate replicate wells were generally used for each peptide culture condition. Ficoll-Paque PLUS gradient centrifugation was used to isolate PBMCs from either whole blood or leukapheresis product. The PBMCs went either fresh into the expansion assay or into cryopreservation at -140 degrees C. The QIAamp Micro DNA Kit was used to extract genomic DNA from the CD4+ T cells. The paper's findings and limits, for the study overall: Because the crossreactivity analysis focused on spike protein, crossreactivity against other viral proteins was not assessed. Roughly 60% of donors had memory CD4+ clonotypes that crossrecognized SARS-CoV-2 and at least one common cold coronavirus spike. Because no donor provided both pre-pandemic and post-infection samples, tracing the source of pre-existing responses was limited. Naive versus memory sequencing indicated that memory recall responses, rather than primary responses primed during culture, are detected by the assay. Significantly weaker SARS-CoV-2-driven expansion was shown by crossreactive clones than by monoreactive clones, consistent with antigenic imprinting. Small numbers of patients and of tested TCRs limited the study.

Measured from the cysteine to the phenylalanine, the CDR3 is 13 residues long. Only CDR3 DNA is held: 39 bases, read in frame from base 1. V lost 6 bases and J lost 2 bases, and the count of bases not matched to a germline gene is 2. Recombination linked TRBV12-3 or TRBV12-4 to TRBJ2-7, and 9 junction bases match TRBD1. The TCR sequence derives from an adult with COVID-19. Sequences were obtained from memory CD4+ T cells from PBMCs, cultured in vitro. The cell subset or site label, as the study defines it: memory (non-naive) CD4+ T cells. The sequenced DNA is TGTGCCAGCAGGCGACAGGGGGCCTACGAGCAGTACTTC. This yields the protein CASRRQGAYEQYF.